This TCR beta chain was identified during a study of cytotoxic CD8 clonotypes in ibrutinib-treated CLL. The CDR3 spans 15 residues. Germline CDR1 is KGHSH and CDR2 is LQKENI. V was trimmed by 6 bases and J by 2 bases, leaving 14 bases between them. Here immunoSEQ multiplex PCR was the method, and the copy in TCRdb shows in-frame clones only, minus some. The table shows approximately 100,000 clones, with 60% to 80% occurring only once. This chain uses TRBV18 with TRBJ1-5; possibly TRBD1 for D (5 bases). The source is a human donor with chronic lymphocytic leukemia. Material: PBMCs, obtained after 12 months of ibrutinib treatment. CDR3 bases: TGTGCCAGCTCTCAAGAGGCGGGACGCAATCAGCCCCAGCATTTT. Encoded protein: CASSQEAGRNQPQHF.